One sample yielded the 22 T cell receptor beta chains listed below, sequenced in a study of control samples from healthy donors and cancer patients. Assay used: immunoSEQ multiplex PCR; TCRdb lists only in-frame clones, some missing. The sample consists of 85,000 to 120,000 clones, approximately 90% of them appearing once. The sample consisted of blood. Receptors were obtained from a woman aged 18 to 35 in good health.

The chain couples TRBV7-3 to TRBJ2-1, with D hard to call. This CDR3 has 12 residues. Trimming stripped 1 base from V and 10 bases from J, with 8 bases between. Germline CDR1 SGHTA, CDR2 FQGTGA. This CDR3 reads CASSLNLREQFF. DNA of the CDR3: TGTGCCAGCAGCTTAAATTTAAGGGAGCAGTTCTTC.

The CDR3 protein is CASSLGQIETQYF. CDR3 nucleotide sequence: TGTGCCAGCAGCTTAGGACAAATAGAGACCCAGTACTTC. The chain couples TRBV11-2 to TRBJ2-5; D not certain. Germline CDR1 and CDR2: SGHAT and FQNNGV. V lost 1 base to trimming and J lost 4 bases, with 7 bases between them. The CDR3 is 13 residues long. Full variable domain (outside the CDR3, taken from reference TRBV11-2 and TRBJ2-5): EAGVAQSPRYKIIEKRQSVAFWCNPISGHATLYWYQQILGQGPKLLIQFQNNGVVDDSQLPKDRFSAERLKGVDSTLKIQPAKLEDSAVYLCASSLGQIETQYFGPGTRLLVL.

The genes are TRBV21-1 and TRBJ1-1. TRBV21-1 is given as a pseudogene. This CDR3 spans 15 amino acids. This CDR3 reads CASSEQYTIHTEAFF. The CDR3 DNA sequence: TGTGCCAGCAGTGAGCAGTACACAATTCACACTGAAGCTTTCTTT.

The chain uses TRBV5-1 and TRBJ1-3; D not certain. V was clipped by 4 bases and J by 0 bases, with 14 bases between them. The CDR3 has 16 amino acids. The germline gives CDR1 SGHRS, CDR2 YFSETQ. In DNA, the CDR3 is TGCGCCAGCAGCCTCGTCGGCACAACCTCTGGAAACACCATATATTTT. As protein: CASSLVGTTSGNTIYF.

The rearrangement links TRBV4-1 to TRBJ2-7, with D maybe TRBD1 (6 bases). CDR1 is MGHRA and CDR2 is YSYEKL in the germline V gene. Trimming stripped 1 base from V and 2 bases from J, with 9 bases between. This CDR3 is built from 14 residues. The chain's CDR3 is CASSQGGTTYEQYF. CDR3 nucleotide sequence: TGCGCCAGCAGCCAAGGAGGGACAACCTACGAGCAGTACTTC.

In this sample, this clone turned up once. V gene TRBV30 combines with J gene TRBJ2-4; a weak D match, TRBD2 (5 bases). With 0 bases removed from V and 8 bases from J, the gap between germline ends came to 8 bases. The CDR3 covers 12 residues. Germline CDR1 and CDR2: GTSNPN and SVGIG (reference sequence). CDR3 region: CAWSVVGDIQYF. The CDR3, as DNA: TGTGCCTGGAGTGTTGTCGGGGACATTCAGTACTTC.

V and J are TRBV18 and TRBJ1-3; 7 bases line up with TRBD1. Germline V CDR1 and CDR2: KGHSH, LQKENI. V lost 2 bases and J lost 5; bases outside the gene matches: 9. This CDR3 comprises 16 residues. The CDR3, as DNA: TGTGCCAGCTCACCAGTCGGCAGGGGGTTGCGAAACACCATATATTTT. Its protein is CASSPVGRGLRNTIYF.

The V and J genes are TRBV6-1 and TRBJ1-5, with no clear D. This CDR3 comprises 13 residues. Trimming left V 1 base short and J 6 bases short, with 7 bases between. Per the germline V gene, CDR1 is MNHNS and CDR2 is SASEGT. The DNA of the CDR3 is TGTGCCAGCAGTGAAGATAGGTTTCAGCCCCAGCATTTT. Translated, it gives CASSEDRFQPQHF.

The V gene is TRBV9, the J gene TRBJ1-1, with TRBD1 as a possible D gene (6 bases). The CDR3 is 13 amino acids. The V end lost 0 bases, the J end lost 5 bases, and 8 bases lay between the germline ends. In germline, CDR1 is SGDLS, CDR2 YYNGEE. CDR3 loop: CASSVAGATEAFF. The DNA for the CDR3 is TGTGCCAGCAGCGTAGCGGGGGCAACTGAAGCTTTCTTT.

V is TRBV6-1 and J is TRBJ2-7, with 8 bases lining up with TRBD2. The ends lost 3 bases at V and 1 base at J; junction bases unmatched: 2. This CDR3 contains 14 residues. From germline, CDR1 is MNHNS and CDR2 SASEGT. The CDR3 region is CASSEASGSYEQYF. In DNA form, the CDR3 reads TGTGCCAGCAGTGAGGCTAGCGGGTCCTACGAGCAGTACTTC.

The J gene is TRBJ2-7, the V gene TRBV13; D remains ambiguous. The V and J ends lost 0 bases and 1 base respectively, with 10 bases between them. The CDR3 covers 15 residues. Germline CDR1 reads PRHDT; CDR2 reads FYEKMQ (reference sequence). The DNA of the CDR3 is TGTGCCAGCAGCTTAGGCAAAGGACCTTCCTACGAGCAGTACTTC. It codes for CASSLGKGPSYEQYF.

The V and J genes are TRBV4-3 and TRBJ2-1; 9 bases agree with TRBD2. Trimming removed 1 base from V and 7 bases from J; junction bases left unmatched: 8. Germline V gene data show CDR1 as LGHNA and CDR2 as YSLEER. The CDR3 consists of 16 residues. The CDR3 is CASSQGGRGRANEQFF. CDR3 nucleotide sequence: TGCGCCAGCAGCCAAGGGGGCCGCGGGAGGGCGAATGAGCAGTTCTTC.

This rearrangement joins TRBV10-3 to TRBJ2-5; possibly TRBD2 for D (7 bases). CDR1 ENHRY and CDR2 SYGVKD come from the germline V gene. The CDR3 runs 16 residues. The germline V and J ends were trimmed by 0 bases and 7 bases, with 18 bases remaining between them. In DNA form, the CDR3 reads TGTGCCATCAGTGAGTCGAAGGGGGGGGCCTTCGGGACCCAGTACTTC. Translation: CAISESKGGAFGTQYF.

V and J are TRBV28 and TRBJ1-4, with 8 bases fitting TRBD1. The CDR3 is 14 residues long. Per germline, CDR1 MDHEN and CDR2 SYDVKM. V was clipped by 6 bases and J by 5 bases; unmatched bases: 5. The CDR3 DNA reads TGTGCCAGCAGATACGGGGACAGGAATGAAAAACTGTTTTTT. Translated, it gives CASRYGDRNEKLFF. Together with reference TRBV28 and TRBJ1-4, the CDR3 gives the full variable domain: DVKVTQSSRYLVKRTGEKVFLECVQDMDHENMFWYRQDPGLGLRLIYFSYDVKMKEKGDIPEGYSVSREKKERFSLILESASTNQTSMYLCASRYGDRNEKLFFGSGTQLSVL.

The J gene is TRBJ2-1, the V gene TRBV7-2; TRBD2 is a possible D gene (5 bases). Trimming pared 1 base from V and 8 bases from J, leaving 15 bases between. The CDR3 runs 15 residues. Germline lookup yields CDR1 SGHTA and CDR2 FQGNSA. CDR3 sequence: CASSLVWVPDYEQFF. The CDR3 DNA follows: TGTGCCAGCAGCTTAGTCTGGGTCCCGGACTATGAGCAGTTCTTC.

The V and J genes are TRBV10-3 and TRBJ2-1; D may be TRBD1 (6 bases). The CDR3 covers 12 residues. The V gene's germline CDR1 is ENHRY and CDR2 SYGVKD. V lost 5 bases, J lost 5 bases, and 7 bases lay in between. In DNA, the CDR3 is TGTGCCATCAGTACAGGGAACAATGAGCAGTTCTTC. Its translation is CAISTGNNEQFF.

The V call is TRBV10-1, the J call TRBJ2-7, with a possible D match to TRBD2 (6 bases). CDR1 and CDR2 (germline): WNHNN, SYGVQD (reference sequence). CDR3 length equals 14 residues. V was shortened by 2 bases and J by 1 base, with 9 bases between the two germline ends. Written as DNA, the CDR3 is TGCGCCAGCAGTGAGGGGACTGGTTCCTACGAGCAGTACTTC. Protein sequence: CASSEGTGSYEQYF.

The J gene is TRBJ2-5, the V gene TRBV3-1 (or the pseudogene TRBV3-2); D unclear. CDR1 and CDR2 from the germline V gene are LGHDT and YNNKEL (reference sequence). Deletions cut 0 bases from V and 5 bases from J, with 4 bases between. CDR3 length equals 12 residues. CDR3 bases: TGTGCCAGCAGCCAAGAGGGGGAGACCCAGTACTTC. Residues: CASSQEGETQYF.

In this sample, this clone turned up once. The chain employs TRBV9 and TRBJ2-1, with 7 nucleotides matching TRBD2. Germline assignment: CDR1 SGDLS and CDR2 YYNGEE. V dropped 4 bases and J dropped 0; count of bases not matched to a gene: 10. CDR3 length: 17 residues. For the CDR3, the DNA is TGTGCCAGCAGCCCTTACCCCGGGAGGTCCTCCTACAATGAGCAGTTCTTC. Protein sequence: CASSPYPGRSSYNEQFF.

This chain connects TRBV4-1 to TRBJ1-3; D unresolved. Per germline, CDR1 MGHRA and CDR2 YSYEKL. This CDR3 is 15 amino acids long. The V end was cut by 3 bases, the J end by 2 bases, with 11 bases between. CDR3 DNA sequence: TGCGCCAGCAGCCAGATGTCGGTAGCTGGAAACACCATATATTTT. Translation gives CASSQMSVAGNTIYF.

The chain employs TRBV5-8 and TRBJ2-5; possibly TRBD1 for D (5 bases). V was cut by 0 bases and J by 4 bases, with 16 bases left in between. Germline lookup yields CDR1 SGHTS and CDR2 YDEGEE. This CDR3 has 16 residues. The CDR3 reads CASSLVARVWGETQYF. The CDR3, as DNA: TGTGCCAGCAGCTTGGTCGCCAGGGTATGGGGAGAGACCCAGTACTTC.

The rearrangement joins TRBV7-9 to TRBJ2-7; D gene ambiguous. This CDR3 is built from 13 residues. Trimming cost V 6 bases and J 2 bases, with 11 bases left between them. The V gene's germline CDR1 is SEHNR and CDR2 FQNEAQ (reference sequence). CDR3 sequence reads: CASSPGGPYEQYF. In nucleotides, the CDR3 is TGTGCCAGCAGTCCGGGTGGACCCTACGAGCAGTACTTC.